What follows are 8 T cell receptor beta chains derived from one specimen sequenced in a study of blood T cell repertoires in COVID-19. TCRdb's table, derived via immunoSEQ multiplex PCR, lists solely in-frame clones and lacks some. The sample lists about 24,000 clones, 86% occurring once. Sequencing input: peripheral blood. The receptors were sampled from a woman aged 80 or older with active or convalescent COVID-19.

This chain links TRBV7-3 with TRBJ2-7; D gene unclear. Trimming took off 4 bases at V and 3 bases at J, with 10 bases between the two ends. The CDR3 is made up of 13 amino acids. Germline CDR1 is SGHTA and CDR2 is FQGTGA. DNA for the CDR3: TGTGCCAGCAGCTCTACCCCGAGCTACGAGCAGTACTTC. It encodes CASSSTPSYEQYF.

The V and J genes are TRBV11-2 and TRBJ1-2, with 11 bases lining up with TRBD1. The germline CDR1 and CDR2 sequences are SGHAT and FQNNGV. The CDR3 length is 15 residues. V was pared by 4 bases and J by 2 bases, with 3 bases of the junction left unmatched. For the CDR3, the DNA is TGTGCCAGCAGCTCCCGGGACAGGGGGAACTATGGCTACACCTTC. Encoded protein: CASSSRDRGNYGYTF.

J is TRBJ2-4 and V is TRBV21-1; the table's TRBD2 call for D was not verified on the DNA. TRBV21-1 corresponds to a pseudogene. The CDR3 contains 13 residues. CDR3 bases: TGTGCCAGCAGCAATATAATGAAAAACATTCAGTACTTC. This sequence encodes CASSNIMKNIQYF.

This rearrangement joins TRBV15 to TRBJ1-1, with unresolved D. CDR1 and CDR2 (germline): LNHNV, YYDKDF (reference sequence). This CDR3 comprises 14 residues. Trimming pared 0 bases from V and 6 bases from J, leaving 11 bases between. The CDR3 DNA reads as TGTGCCACCAGCAGAGATACGAGGTCCGCTGAAGCTTTCTTT. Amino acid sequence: CATSRDTRSAEAFF.

CDR3 loop: CASSSSGTQNTGELFF. The CDR3 coding sequence is TGTGCCAGCAGCTCGTCCGGGACACAGAACACCGGGGAGCTGTTTTTT. V usage is TRBV7-9 and J usage is TRBJ2-2; TRBD1 might be the D (6 bases). CDR1 is SEHNR, CDR2 FQNEAQ, per germline (reference sequence). The CDR3 loop spans 16 amino acids. The V and J ends lost 4 bases and 1 base respectively, with 13 bases between them.

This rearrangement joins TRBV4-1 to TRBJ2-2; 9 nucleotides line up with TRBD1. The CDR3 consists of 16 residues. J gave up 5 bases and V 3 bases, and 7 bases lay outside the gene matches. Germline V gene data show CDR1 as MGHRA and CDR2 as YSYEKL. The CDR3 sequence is CASSQLTGTGTGELFF. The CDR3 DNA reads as TGCGCCAGCAGCCAGTTGACCGGGACAGGGACCGGGGAGCTGTTTTTT.

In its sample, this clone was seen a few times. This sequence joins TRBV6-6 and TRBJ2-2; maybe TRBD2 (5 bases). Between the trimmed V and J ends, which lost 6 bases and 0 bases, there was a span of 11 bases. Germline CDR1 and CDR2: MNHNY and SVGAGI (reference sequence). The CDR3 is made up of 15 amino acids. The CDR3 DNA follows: TGTGCCAGCAGCCTACTAGGAACGAACACCGGGGAGCTGTTTTTT. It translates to CASSLLGTNTGELFF.

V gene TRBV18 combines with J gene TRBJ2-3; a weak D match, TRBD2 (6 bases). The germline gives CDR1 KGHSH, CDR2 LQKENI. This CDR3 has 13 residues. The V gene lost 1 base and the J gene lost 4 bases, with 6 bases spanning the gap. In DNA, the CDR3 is TGTGCCAGCTCACCACAGCGGGCAGATACGCAGTATTTT. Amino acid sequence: CASSPQRADTQYF.